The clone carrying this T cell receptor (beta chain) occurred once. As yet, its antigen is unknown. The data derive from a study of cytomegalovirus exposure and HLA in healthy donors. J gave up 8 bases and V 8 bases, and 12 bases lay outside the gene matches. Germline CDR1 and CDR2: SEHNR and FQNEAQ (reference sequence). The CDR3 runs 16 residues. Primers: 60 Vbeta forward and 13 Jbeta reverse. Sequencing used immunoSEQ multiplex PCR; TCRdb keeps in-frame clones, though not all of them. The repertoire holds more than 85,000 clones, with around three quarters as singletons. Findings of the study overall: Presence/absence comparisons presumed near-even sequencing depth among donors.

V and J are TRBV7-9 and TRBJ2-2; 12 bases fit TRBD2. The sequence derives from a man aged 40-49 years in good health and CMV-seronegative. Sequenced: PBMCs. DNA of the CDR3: TGTGCCAGCTCATCTAGCGGGAGGGCCTTGTATGGGGAGCTGTTTTTT. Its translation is CASSSSGRALYGELFF.